This TCR beta chain was found in a study of cytomegalovirus exposure and HLA in healthy donors. Study-level results: Researchers catalogued roughly 170 TCR beta chains as cytomegalovirus-associated. V- and J-gene trimming of TCR beta was linked (in a later analysis) to a missense DCLRE1C variant. At a 0.05 false discovery rate, a later analysis found approximately 15,000 TCR beta sequences to be associated with HLA alleles.

As for the donors, each was a healthy bone marrow donor. The PCR contained 60 Vbeta and 13 Jbeta primers. Repertoires were generated with immunoSEQ multiplex PCR, while TCRdb's copy carries only in-frame clones and drops some. Among some 120,000 clones listed, 81% were seen once. This clone was counted only a few times. Its cognate antigen is unknown. V trimming: 4 bases; J trimming: 3 bases; junction bases outside the gene matches: 5. Germline CDR1 reads MNHNS; CDR2 reads SASEGT. The CDR3 consists of 17 residues. The receptor's source is a woman aged 30 to 39 in good health and CMV-seronegative. Material: PBMCs. The chain joins TRBV6-1 to TRBJ2-1; 14 bases match TRBD2. CDR3 in amino acids: CASSGLAGGPVYNEQFF. The DNA for the CDR3 is TGTGCCAGCAGTGGACTAGCGGGAGGGCCGGTCTACAATGAGCAGTTCTTC.